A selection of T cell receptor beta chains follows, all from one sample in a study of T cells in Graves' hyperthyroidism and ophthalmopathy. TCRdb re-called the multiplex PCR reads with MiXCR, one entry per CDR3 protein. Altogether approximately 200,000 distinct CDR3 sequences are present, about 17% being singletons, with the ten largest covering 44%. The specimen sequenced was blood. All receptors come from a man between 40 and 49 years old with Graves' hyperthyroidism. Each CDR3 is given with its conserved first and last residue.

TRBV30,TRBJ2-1,CAWSVVNEQFF
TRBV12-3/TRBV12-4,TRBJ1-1,CASRRQGPHTEAFF
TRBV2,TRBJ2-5,CASSDRVLQETQYF
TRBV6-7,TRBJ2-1,CASTITDGGDEQFF
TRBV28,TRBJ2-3,CASSSPGQGSATQYF
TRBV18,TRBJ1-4,CASSPDSNEKLFF
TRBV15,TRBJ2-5,CATSRDRTGQETQYF
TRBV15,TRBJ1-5,CATSSDRGLGNQPQHF
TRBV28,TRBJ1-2,CASSFWGTGVSAGYTF
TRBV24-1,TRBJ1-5,CATSGTGPNQPQHF
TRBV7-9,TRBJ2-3,CASSSSPAGRGTDTQYF
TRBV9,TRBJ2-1,CASSVGPGSEQFF
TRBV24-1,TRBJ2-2,CATSFDTGELFF
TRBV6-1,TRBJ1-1,CASSRDREGNTEAFF
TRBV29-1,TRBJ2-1,CSVVGSFGKYNEQFF
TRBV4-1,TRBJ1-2,CASRTPGQGTVNGYTF
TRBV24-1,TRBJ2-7,CATSDDQDRAPYEQYF
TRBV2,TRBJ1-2,CASSLTGAAYGYTF
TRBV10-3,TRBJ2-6,CAIRTSGGAGANVLTF
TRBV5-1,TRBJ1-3,CASSLDSQGSGNTIYF
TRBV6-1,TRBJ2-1,CASSDLDRAEQFF
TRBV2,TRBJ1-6,CASSRLGDGSYNSPLHF
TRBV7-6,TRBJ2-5,CASSLGTGGVQETQYF
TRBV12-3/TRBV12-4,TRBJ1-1,CASSWTGEAFF
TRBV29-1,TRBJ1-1,CSVVSAAGGSTEAFF
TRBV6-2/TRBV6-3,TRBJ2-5,CASSYEPPIQYF
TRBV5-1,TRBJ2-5,CASSLEVAGSRETQYF
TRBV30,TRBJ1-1,CAWSLGQEVEAFF